Below, one TCR beta chain is given with its context. Its target is not known. RNA, once extracted, was reverse transcribed into cDNA for use as the sequencing template. Clones were sequenced by immunoSEQ multiplex PCR, and TCRdb holds only the in-frame ones, with some missing. The sample consists of about 190,000 clones, around 60% of them appearing once. As to treatment: oral pan-JAK inhibitor, 5-10 mg twice daily. Germline lookup yields CDR1 SGHDT and CDR2 YYEEEE. This CDR3 has 13 residues. V was clipped by 3 bases and J by 4 bases, with 8 bases between them. This sample was taken from a study of CD8+ T cells in alopecia areata. About the research overall: Treated individuals took tofacitinib by mouth, 5 to 10 mg twice daily.

The study, taken as a whole, reports: Clonality in lesional scalp, especially alopecia totalis/universalis, exceeded that of normal scalp. Many expanded lesional clones stayed in scalp and blood while on tofacitinib.

V usage is TRBV5-6 and J usage is TRBJ2-1; tentatively, D is TRBD2 (5 bases). Sequencing used CD8+ T cells sorted from blood, obtained at week 24, from a patient treated with tofacitinib. The source is a human donor with alopecia areata. The CDR3 reads CASSSTGYNEQFF. The DNA of the CDR3 is TGTGCCAGCAGCTCCACGGGGTACAATGAGCAGTTCTTC.